A selection of T cell receptor beta chains follows, all from one sample in a study of identical twins. TCRdb reprocessed the 5' RACE reads via MiXCR and lists one record per CDR3 protein. The sample carries more than 1.5 million distinct CDR3 sequences, roughly 35% recorded once. Sequencing was done on a sample of cord blood. The receptor set was obtained from a newborn girl in good health. CDR3s include the opening cysteine and the closing phenylalanine or tryptophan. D genes are given only for firm matches. The size of a clone is reported for some rows only, either as once, few or many, or as a class for expanded clones.

V	J	D	size	length	CDR3	DNA
TRBV18	TRBJ1-6	-	few	14	CASSQGFGNSPLHF	TGTGCCAGCTCGCAGGGATTCGGGAATTCACCCCTCCACTTT
TRBV7-9	TRBJ1-6	TRBD1	-	20	CASSLVEPGQGVYLNSPLHF	TGTGCCAGCAGCTTAGTAGAGCCGGGACAGGGGGTTTACTTGAATTCACCCCTCCACTTT
TRBV4-1	TRBJ1-1	TRBD1	few	15	CASSPQGGFNTEAFF	TGCGCCAGCAGCCCCCAGGGGGGGTTCAACACTGAAGCTTTCTTT
TRBV11-3	TRBJ2-3	-	-	14	CASSSLGPTDTQYF	TGTGCCAGCAGCTCCCTTGGGCCCACAGATACGCAGTATTTT
TRBV28	TRBJ1-6	TRBD1	-	17	CASRTGQPDGFSSPLHF	TGTGCCAGCAGGACGGGACAGCCGGATGGGTTTAGTTCACCCCTCCACTTT
TRBV20-1	TRBJ2-5	-	-	14	CSVGVSGFQETQYF	TGCAGTGTGGGCGTTTCGGGCTTCCAAGAGACCCAGTACTTC
TRBV19	TRBJ2-1	-	-	14	CASRGPRAVKEQFF	TGTGCCAGTAGGGGCCCCCGGGCGGTAAAAGAGCAGTTCTTC
TRBV6-5	TRBJ2-1	-	-	16	CASSYILQISSYEQFF	TGTGCCAGCAGTTACATCTTACAGATTAGCTCCTACGAGCAGTTCTTC
TRBV11-2	TRBJ2-1	-	-	14	CASSLDLVLTEQFF	TGTGCCAGCAGCTTAGATCTGGTACTCACTGAGCAGTTCTTC
TRBV24-1	TRBJ2-4	-	many	10	CATLGDIQYF	TGTGCCACCCTGGGGGACATTCAGTACTTC
TRBV9	TRBJ2-7	TRBD2	many	14	CASSGTSGGYEQYF	TGTGCCAGCAGTGGGACTAGCGGGGGGTACGAGCAGTACTTC
TRBV21-1	TRBJ2-7	-	few	12	CASPLARNEQYF	TGTGCCAGTCCGCTAGCCAGGAACGAGCAGTACTTC
TRBV20-1	TRBJ2-3	TRBD2	few	14	CSARDLAGDNTQYF	TGCAGTGCTAGAGATCTAGCGGGAGACAATACGCAGTATTTT
TRBV7-7	TRBJ2-1	TRBD2	many	15	CASSLSPRGGNEQFF	TGTGCCAGCAGCTTATCCCCGCGGGGGGGCAATGAGCAGTTCTTC
TRBV6-1	TRBJ1-2	-	many	17	CATHPHIPNQGINGYTF	TGTGCCACCCATCCCCACATTCCCAACCAGGGGATCAATGGCTACACCTTC
TRBV9	TRBJ2-3	-	-	14	CASSVGEVPDTQYF	TGTGCCAGCAGCGTAGGGGAAGTCCCAGATACGCAGTATTTT
TRBV6-6	TRBJ2-7	-	-	13	CASSYGGGVEQYF	TGTGCCAGCAGTTATGGGGGAGGAGTCGAGCAGTACTTC
TRBV10-3	TRBJ1-2	-	-	14	CAISELDRTYGHTF	TGTGCCATCAGTGAGCTCGACAGAACCTATGGCCACACCTTC
TRBV20-1	TRBJ2-1	TRBD2	-	16	CSARSEGLAHYNEQFF	TGCAGTGCTAGATCCGAAGGACTAGCACACTACAATGAGCAGTTCTTC
TRBV7-2	TRBJ2-3	-	-	14	CASSRGPGGSTQYF	TGTGCCAGCAGCCGAGGGCCCGGGGGCTCTACGCAGTATTTT
TRBV20-1	TRBJ1-1	-	-	13	CSARALRNTEAFF	TGCAGTGCTAGAGCCCTCAGGAACACTGAAGCTTTCTTT
TRBV27	TRBJ2-7	-	-	15	CASSLTGPSAYEQYF	TGTGCCAGCAGTCTAACAGGCCCTTCAGCCTACGAGCAGTACTTC
TRBV29-1	TRBJ2-7	TRBD2	many	15	CSVRGGRAHPYEQYF	TGCAGCGTACGGGGAGGGCGGGCCCATCCCTACGAGCAGTACTTC
TRBV27	TRBJ1-2	-	few	12	CASSSDRYGYTF	TGTGCCAGCAGTTCGGACCGCTATGGCTACACCTTC
TRBV6-1	TRBJ2-3	-	-	14	CASTGARTGDTQYF	TGTGCCAGCACAGGGGCGAGGACCGGAGATACGCAGTATTTT
TRBV9	TRBJ2-7	-	few	13	CASSVAESYEQYF	TGTGCCAGCAGCGTAGCAGAAAGCTACGAGCAGTACTTC
TRBV27	TRBJ2-7	TRBD2	few	17	CASSLRFGASGDYEQYF	TGTGCCAGCAGTTTACGCTTCGGGGCTAGCGGGGACTACGAGCAGTACTTC
TRBV14	TRBJ1-2	-	-	17	CASSQGQRLWINYGYTF	TGTGCCAGCAGCCAAGGCCAGCGATTATGGATTAACTATGGCTACACCTTC
TRBV10-3	TRBJ1-5	-	few	15	CAISDGQNSNQPQHF	TGTGCCATCAGTGATGGGCAGAATAGCAATCAGCCCCAGCATTTT
TRBV25-1	TRBJ1-2	-	-	13	CASSGGLFYGYTF	TGTGCCAGCAGTGGGGGACTGTTCTATGGCTACACCTTC
TRBV9	TRBJ2-6	-	-	15	CASSVKRAGANVLTF	TGTGCCAGCAGCGTAAAAAGGGCTGGGGCCAACGTCCTGACTTTC
TRBV4-2	TRBJ1-2	TRBD1	-	13	CASSQGDRGGYTF	TGTGCCAGCAGCCAAGGCGACAGGGGAGGCTACACCTTC
TRBV10-3	TRBJ2-3	TRBD2	few	14	CAIYSGRYTDTQYF	TGTGCCATCTATAGCGGGAGGTACACAGATACGCAGTATTTT
TRBV2	TRBJ1-5	-	-	14	CASSGFDRPQPQHF	TGTGCCAGTAGTGGTTTCGACAGGCCTCAGCCCCAGCATTTT
TRBV12-3/TRBV12-4	TRBJ1-1	-	-	12	CASSLEASEAFF	TGTGCCAGCAGTTTAGAGGCGAGTGAAGCTTTCTTT
TRBV4-1	TRBJ2-3	-	-	14	CASSHPTSTDTQYF	TGCGCCAGCAGCCACCCGACTAGCACAGATACGCAGTATTTT
TRBV4-1	TRBJ1-2	TRBD1	-	15	CASSQPPGQRYGYTF	TGCGCCAGCAGCCAACCCCCGGGACAGAGGTATGGCTACACCTTC
TRBV3-1	TRBJ1-2	TRBD1	few	14	CASSRIRDSQFYTF	TGTGCCAGCAGCAGAATCCGGGACAGCCAGTTCTACACCTTC
TRBV25-1	TRBJ1-2	-	-	11	CASRFRNGYTF	TGTGCCAGCCGCTTCAGGAATGGCTACACCTTC
TRBV29-1	TRBJ1-5	-	-	13	CSVGVQPNQPQHF	TGCAGCGTTGGCGTACAGCCCAATCAGCCCCAGCATTTT
TRBV12-3/TRBV12-4	TRBJ2-3	-	-	15	CASRPGPPGTDTQYF	TGTGCCAGCAGGCCGGGACCCCCCGGGACAGATACGCAGTATTTT
TRBV27	TRBJ2-7	-	-	18	CASSLYSGGSGYLYEQYF	TGTGCCAGCAGTTTATATTCCGGGGGCAGCGGGTACCTTTACGAGCAGTACTTC
TRBV6-6	TRBJ1-2	TRBD1	-	16	CASTHKGAGDSYGYTF	TGTGCCAGCACCCATAAGGGGGCGGGGGACTCCTATGGCTACACCTTC
TRBV5-1	TRBJ1-4	-	many	15	CASSLGTSTNEKLFF	TGCGCCAGCAGCTTGGGGACCTCAACTAATGAAAAACTGTTTTTT
TRBV25-1	TRBJ2-7	TRBD2	once	16	CASSGNGTSGYNEQYF	TGTGCCAGCAGTGGAAACGGGACTAGCGGCTACAATGAGCAGTACTTC
TRBV7-6	TRBJ2-5	-	few	16	CASSFSAGNPYNEQYF	TGTGCCAGCAGCTTTTCGGCGGGGAACCCCTACAATGAGCAGTACTTC
TRBV4-2	TRBJ1-6	TRBD1	few	16	CASRVPGQGRNSPLHF	TGTGCCAGCAGGGTGCCGGGACAGGGGCGTAATTCACCCCTCCACTTT
TRBV7-2	TRBJ2-5	TRBD2	-	17	CASSLLGRTSEHNEQYF	TGTGCCAGCAGCTTATTGGGCCGGACTAGCGAGCACAATGAGCAGTACTTC
TRBV20-1	TRBJ2-1	TRBD2	few	14	CSARPDAGGNEQFF	TGCAGTGCTAGACCCGACGCGGGGGGCAATGAGCAGTTCTTC
TRBV14	TRBJ2-1	-	-	16	CASSQDYRDGNNEQFF	TGTGCCAGCAGCCAAGATTATCGGGACGGAAACAATGAGCAGTTCTTC
TRBV6-1	TRBJ1-1	-	few	13	CASSEARRIGTFF	TGTGCCAGCAGTGAAGCGCGACGGATCGGAACTTTCTTT
TRBV7-9	TRBJ1-6	-	few	15	CASSSAGSYNSPLHF	TGTGCCAGCAGTTCAGCCGGGTCCTATAATTCACCCCTCCACTTT
TRBV7-2	TRBJ1-5	-	once	13	CASSLAVHQPQHF	TGTGCCAGCAGCTTAGCGGTCCATCAGCCCCAGCATTTT
TRBV5-5	TRBJ2-7	TRBD1	few	11	CASNRQGEQYF	TGTGCCAGCAATAGACAGGGCGAGCAGTACTTC
TRBV15	TRBJ2-1	-	-	12	CATETRLDEQFF	TGTGCCACTGAGACTAGATTAGATGAGCAGTTCTTC
TRBV10-3	TRBJ2-7	-	-	13	CAITRGQSYEQYF	TGTGCCATCACTCGAGGACAGTCCTACGAGCAGTACTTC
TRBV10-2	TRBJ1-5	TRBD1	few	15	CASSETGRSNQPQHF	TGTGCCAGCAGTGAGACAGGGAGGAGCAATCAGCCCCAGCATTTT